Sequencing of this T cell receptor (beta chain) was carried out in a study of blood T cell repertoires in COVID-19. The table came from immunoSEQ multiplex PCR; TCRdb's copy has only in-frame clones and leaves some out. This sample has approximately 300,000 clones, with approximately 83% found just once. Germline CDR1 SGHDN, CDR2 FVKESK. V was trimmed by 5 bases and J by 6 bases, leaving 20 bases between them. The CDR3 spans 16 residues. The chain links TRBV14 to TRBJ2-1, with D perhaps TRBD2 (7 bases). The material sequenced was peripheral blood. This clonotype originated in a person aged 65 to 79 with COVID-19, enrolled during active disease. As DNA, the CDR3 is TGTGCCAGCAGCTCTCTACCAACAGGGAGGGTCAATGAGCAGTTCTTC. Protein sequence: CASSSLPTGRVNEQFF.